This TCR beta chain is drawn from a study of cytomegalovirus exposure and HLA in healthy donors. Overall study context: Most genotyped donors, over 70% of about 360, had Caucasian-associated genetic ancestry. General study results and limits: In a later analysis, TCR beta V- and J-gene trimming showed a link to a missense DCLRE1C variant. About 90% or about 30% of the time was how often most TCR beta V segments were productive, according to an earlier analysis.

This PCR relied on a set of 60 Vbeta primers and 13 Jbeta primers. In the authors' methods: Per a later analysis, the number of unique TCR beta chains was some 82 million, of which about 11 million were shared. Some clones are missing from TCRdb's copy, which holds only in-frame ones; the method was immunoSEQ multiplex PCR. D and trimming come from the DNA, and the V and J calls and clone size come from that table. The table lists nearly 110,000 clones, over 55% of them singletons, with less than 3.5% in the top ten. Germline V gene lookup returns CDR1 MNHEY and CDR2 SVGAGI. This CDR3 contains 13 residues. V dropped 4 bases and J dropped 4; count of bases not matched to a gene: 2. Comment on this clone: Its target is not known.

The specimen sequenced was PBMCs. This sequence was found in a female donor in good health and CMV-seronegative. The V and J genes are TRBV6-5 and TRBJ1-2; TRBD1 matches at 8 bases. Written as DNA, the CDR3 is TGTGCCAGCAGTTTCGGGACAGGCTATGGCTACACCTTC. Encoded protein: CASSFGTGYGYTF.